These 21 T cell receptor beta chains were sequenced from one sample in a study of CXCR3-negative and CXCR3-positive naive CD8 T cells. Via 5' RACE with UMI labels, TRB cDNA libraries were prepared. Following a re-call of the 5' RACE reads, TCRdb has one entry per CDR3 protein and lacks DNA. The sample's table shows 100,000 or so distinct CDR3 sequences. Sequencing was done on a sample of naive CXCR3- CD8+ T cells from blood. Subset meaning: CD45RO-CCR7+CD27+CD95- naive CD8+ T cells lacking CXCR3 (TNR3-). These TCRs come from a human donor in good health. Some clones in this sample may be carry-over from other donors' samples.

V and J are TRBV5-1 and TRBJ2-7; TCRdb's D call, TRBD1, is unchecked because there is no DNA. Germline V gives CDR1 SGHRS, CDR2 YFSETQ. This CDR3 region has 14 residues. CDR3 protein: CASSWGTGTYEQYF.

This sequence joins TRBV7-9 and TRBJ2-5; TCRdb's D call, TRBD1, is unchecked because there is no DNA. CDR1 is SEHNR, CDR2 FQNEAQ, per germline (reference sequence). The CDR3 is 16 residues long. CDR3 amino acids: CASSSPDREVQETQYF.

The gene calls are TRBV11-2 and TRBJ2-1; TCRdb's D gene call, TRBD1, goes unchecked for lack of DNA. CDR1 and CDR2 (germline): SGHAT, FQNNGV. CDR3 length: 13 residues. CDR3 residues: CASRDITYNEQFF.

Here the CDR3 reads CSAISSEAYEQYF. J is TRBJ2-7 and V is TRBV20-1. The V gene's germline CDR1 is DFQATT and CDR2 SNEGSKA (reference sequence). This CDR3 is built from 13 residues.

The chain has TRBV28 and TRBJ2-5; the TCRdb call, TRBD1, lacks DNA for checking. Germline CDR1 reads MDHEN; CDR2 reads SYDVKM. There are 15 residues in the CDR3. CDR3 region: CASSLRGVRQETQYF.

V gene TRBV11-2 combines with J gene TRBJ2-7; as DNA is missing, the TRBD1 call by TCRdb cannot be tested. In germline, CDR1 is SGHAT, CDR2 FQNNGV. The CDR3 is 13 residues long. This CDR3 is CASSLETAYEQYF. Complete variable domain (other parts from reference TRBV11-2 and TRBJ2-7): EAGVAQSPRYKIIEKRQSVAFWCNPISGHATLYWYQQILGQGPKLLIQFQNNGVVDDSQLPKDRFSAERLKGVDSTLKIQPAKLEDSAVYLCASSLETAYEQYFGPGTRLTVT.

This chain connects TRBV12-3 or TRBV12-4 to TRBJ1-5; TCRdb's assignment of TRBD1 cannot be checked, as there is no DNA. CDR3 length: 16 amino acids. The CDR3 protein is CASSSSPTGQDQPQHF.

The rearrangement links TRBV7-3 to TRBJ1-1; TCRdb's D call, TRBD1, is unchecked because there is no DNA. This CDR3 comprises 15 residues. Germline V gene lookup returns CDR1 SGHTA and CDR2 FQGTGA. The chain's CDR3 is CASSLTGGRGTEAFF. The full variable domain, with the rest looked up from reference TRBV7-3 and TRBJ1-1, is GAGVSQTPSNKVTEKGKYVELRCDPISGHTALYWYRQSLGQGPEFLIYFQGTGAADDSGLPNDRFFAVRPEGSVSTLKIQRTERGDSAVYLCASSLTGGRGTEAFFGQGTRLTVV.

This chain connects TRBV4-2 to TRBJ1-6; TCRdb designates TRBD1, a call that cannot be tested without DNA. The CDR3 is 17 amino acids. CDR1 is LGHNA, CDR2 YNFKEQ, per germline. The CDR3 sequence is CASSPRTASSYNSPLHF.

This chain connects TRBV20-1 to TRBJ2-7; TCRdb's D gene call, TRBD2, goes unchecked for lack of DNA. The V gene's germline CDR1 is DFQATT and CDR2 SNEGSKA (reference sequence). The CDR3 consists of 14 residues. The CDR3 sequence: CSASRLPLPYEQYF.

The chain combines TRBV29-1 with TRBJ2-1; as DNA is missing, the TRBD1 call by TCRdb cannot be tested. CDR1 and CDR2 from the germline V gene are SQVTM and ANQGSEA. The CDR3 length is 16 residues. The CDR3 sequence is CSVEDVGVVPYNEQFF.

This rearrangement joins TRBV28 to TRBJ2-3; TCRdb returns TRBD1, unconfirmable since there is no DNA. Germline-derived CDR1 and CDR2 are MDHEN and SYDVKM. There are 14 residues in the CDR3. Here the CDR3 reads CASSTRDGTDTQYF.

The chain joins TRBV29-1 to TRBJ2-7; the TCRdb D gene call, TRBD1, has no DNA to confirm it. Per the germline V gene, CDR1 is SQVTM and CDR2 is ANQGSEA. This CDR3 region has 12 residues. The CDR3 sequence: CSARQETYEQYF.

This chain joins TRBV20-1 and TRBJ1-1; TCRdb's D call of TRBD1 is untestable without DNA. Germline V gene sequence: CDR1 DFQATT, CDR2 SNEGSKA (reference sequence). There are 13 residues in the CDR3. CDR3 protein: CSETQAAGFGAFF.

Here the CDR3 reads CASTAPTGGNPYEQYF. J is TRBJ2-7 and V is TRBV28; TCRdb's D gene call, TRBD2, goes unchecked for lack of DNA. Germline loops: CDR1 MDHEN, CDR2 SYDVKM. The CDR3 is made up of 16 amino acids.

V and J are TRBV29-1 and TRBJ1-3; TCRdb lists TRBD1, though no DNA is available to test this call. CDR3 length: 13 residues. Germline CDR1 and CDR2: SQVTM and ANQGSEA. CDR3 loop: CSVRGVEGNTIYF.

This chain joins TRBV11-2 and TRBJ2-2; the TCRdb D gene call, TRBD2, has no DNA to confirm it. This CDR3 is 15 amino acids long. Looked up from germline, CDR1 is SGHAT and CDR2 is FQNNGV. The CDR3 spells CASSPHSLNTGELFF.

The genes are TRBV4-2 and TRBJ2-6. CDR1 is LGHNA, CDR2 YNFKEQ, per germline. The CDR3 contains 15 residues. CDR3 sequence: CASSQDNSGANVLTF.

The gene calls are TRBV10-3 and TRBJ2-1; lacking DNA, the TRBD2 call made by TCRdb goes unchecked. Germline CDR1 is ENHRY and CDR2 is SYGVKD. The CDR3 length is 15 residues. Here the CDR3 reads CATVTTAGGLDEQFF.

This chain's CDR3 is CASSQGGRTGIANTGELFF. The chain has TRBV4-1 and TRBJ2-2; as DNA is missing, the TRBD1 call by TCRdb cannot be tested. The CDR3 loop spans 19 amino acids. Germline V gene sequence: CDR1 MGHRA, CDR2 YSYEKL.

The CDR3 is CASSWDSLGYTF. The chain combines TRBV5-1 with TRBJ1-2. This CDR3 has 12 residues. CDR1 and CDR2 (germline): SGHRS, YFSETQ.